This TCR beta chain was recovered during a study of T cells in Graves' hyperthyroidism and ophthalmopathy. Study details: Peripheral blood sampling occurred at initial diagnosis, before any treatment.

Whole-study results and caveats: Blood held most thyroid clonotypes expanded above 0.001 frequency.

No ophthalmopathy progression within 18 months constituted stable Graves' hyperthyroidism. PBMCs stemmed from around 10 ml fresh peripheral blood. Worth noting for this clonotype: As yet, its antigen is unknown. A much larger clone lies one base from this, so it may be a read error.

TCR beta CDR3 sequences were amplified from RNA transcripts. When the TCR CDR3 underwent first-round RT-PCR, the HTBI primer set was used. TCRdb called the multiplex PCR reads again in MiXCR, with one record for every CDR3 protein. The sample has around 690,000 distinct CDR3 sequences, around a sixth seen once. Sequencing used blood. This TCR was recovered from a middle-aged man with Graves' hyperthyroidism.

For the CDR3, the DNA is TGTGCCAGCAGCCCAGGGCGGCTAGCGAAGAGCTCCTACGAGCGGTACTTC. Residues: CASSPGRLAKSSYERYF. The V and J genes are TRBV7-3 and TRBJ2-7; D perhaps matches TRBD2 (6 bases). Germline V CDR1 and CDR2: SGHTA, FQGTGA. This CDR3 spans 17 amino acids.